The sequence of this T cell receptor (beta chain) was determined in a study of T-cell memory formation after mild COVID-19. General observations from the study: Later expanders leaned CD4+, whereas day 15 to 85 contracting clones were balanced CD4/CD8. In second-wave clones peaking day 37, SARS-CoV-2 specificity remained unconfirmed. Researchers found some responding clones in pre-infection memory, a sign that cross-reactive memory joined.

This clonotype showed up just a few times. Its matching antigen is unknown. Libraries for TCRalpha and TCRbeta carried sample barcodes and unique molecular identifiers via 5'RACE. A single record per CDR3 protein comes from TCRdb applying MiXCR to the 5' RACE reads. The repertoire holds some 120,000 distinct CDR3 sequences, with 5% to 6.5% as singletons. Germline CDR1 is SGDLS and CDR2 is YYNGEE. The CDR3 consists of 13 residues. Trimming pared 0 bases from V and 1 base from J, leaving 4 bases between. V gene TRBV9 combines with J gene TRBJ1-1; no clear D. Sequencing used PBMCs or a T cell subset sorted from them (not recorded which). This TCR was recovered from an adult woman who had mild COVID-19 (a few samples of this study predate the infection). Cell type and time point are not known. CDR3: CASSVESNTEAFF. CDR3 nucleotide sequence: TGTGCCAGCAGCGTAGAGTCGAACACTGAAGCTTTCTTT.